The 8 T cell receptor beta chains below were found in one sample sequenced in a study of cytomegalovirus exposure and HLA in healthy donors. Both 60 Vbeta primers and 13 Jbeta primers went into the PCR. Sequencing used immunoSEQ multiplex PCR; TCRdb keeps in-frame clones, though not all of them. The sample has 95,000 to 100,000 clones; approximately 71% are singletons. Sequenced sample: PBMCs. These receptor sequences come from a female donor in good health and CMV-seronegative.

This sequence joins TRBV29-1 and TRBJ1-4; D is possibly TRBD1 (5 bases). Germline V gene data show CDR1 as SQVTM and CDR2 as ANQGSEA. The germline V and J ends were trimmed by 0 bases and 5 bases, with 10 bases remaining between them. CDR3 length: 14 residues. For the CDR3, the DNA is TGCAGCGTTGAAGATGGGGCCCGGAATGAAAAACTGTTTTTT. This gives the protein CSVEDGARNEKLFF.

The chain couples TRBV18 to TRBJ1-2; D is perhaps TRBD1 (5 bases). The V end was cut by 0 bases, the J end by 5 bases, with 13 bases between. The V gene's germline CDR1 is KGHSH and CDR2 LQKENI. CDR3 length: 15 residues. CDR3 residues: CASSPPMIRGYGYTF. CDR3 coding DNA: TGTGCCAGCTCACCACCCATGATTAGGGGTTATGGCTACACCTTC.

This chain uses TRBV7-2 with TRBJ2-5, with D perhaps matching TRBD2 (5 bases). Germline assignment: CDR1 SGHTA and CDR2 FQGNSA. This CDR3 region has 16 residues. Trimming removed 5 bases at V and 2 bases at J, with 18 bases between. The CDR3 loop reads CASSLGLFPPQETQYF. The CDR3 DNA reads TGTGCCAGCAGCCTTGGACTTTTTCCCCCACAAGAGACCCAGTACTTC. The whole variable domain, remainder taken from reference TRBV7-2 and TRBJ2-5, is GAGVSQSPSNKVTEKGKDVELRCDPISGHTALYWYRQSLGQGLEFLIYFQGNSAPDKSGLPSDRFSAERTGGSVSTLTIQRTQQEDSAVYLCASSLGLFPPQETQYFGPGTRLLVL.

CDR3 region: CASSRGTFLPPQETQYF. The CDR3 DNA is TGTGCCAGCAGCCGTGGGACTTTTCTTCCCCCTCAAGAGACCCAGTACTTC. The chain joins TRBV7-2 to TRBJ2-5; TRBD2 is a possible D gene (6 bases). Germline-derived CDR1 and CDR2 are SGHTA and FQGNSA. The CDR3 spans 17 residues. Trimming stripped 5 bases from V and 2 bases from J, with 21 bases between.

The table lists this clone with a count of one. This sequence joins TRBV21-1 and TRBJ1-1. TRBV21-1 is assigned pseudogene status. CDR3 length: 17 residues. The CDR3 loop is CASSKRGGDTKNTEAFF. DNA of the CDR3: TGTGCCAGCAGCAAAAGGGGAGGGGACACCAAGAACACTGAAGCTTTCTTT.

V is TRBV28 and J is TRBJ1-3; TRBD1 matches 9 bases. This CDR3 has 15 residues. Trimming cost V 2 bases and J 3 bases; bases outside gene matches: 2. From germline, CDR1 is MDHEN and CDR2 SYDVKM. The CDR3 nucleotides read TGTGCCAGCAGTTTAGGGACAGGGAATGGAAACACCATATATTTT. This codes for CASSLGTGNGNTIYF.

The chain links TRBV7-9 to TRBJ1-4; 7 bases are shared with TRBD1. There are 17 residues in the CDR3. V lost 4 bases to trimming and J lost 0 bases; unmatched junction nucleotides: 8. Germline V gene lookup returns CDR1 SEHNR and CDR2 FQNEAQ (reference sequence). The DNA of the CDR3 is TGTGCCAGCAGCTCGAATGGCAGGGGGGCAACTAATGAAAAACTGTTTTTT. Translated: CASSSNGRGATNEKLFF.

The V gene is TRBV25-1, the J gene TRBJ2-7; 7 nucleotides line up with TRBD1. Germline lookup yields CDR1 MGHDK and CDR2 SYGVNS. Unmatched junction bases numbered 11, after V lost 4 bases and J lost 2 bases. The CDR3 sequence is 16 residues long. For the CDR3, the DNA is TGTGCCAGCAGTGGTGGGAAGACAGGGAGTCCCTACGAGCAGTACTTC. It translates to CASSGGKTGSPYEQYF.